A single T cell receptor beta chain is shown here with its context. In the original workflow: Reference gene primer amplification gave estimated nucleated cell counts. This table comes from immunoSEQ multiplex PCR, and its TCRdb copy is limited to in-frame clones, with some not included. V and J calls and clone size are given by that table; D and trimming were obtained from the DNA. The sample lists around 50,000 clones, roughly 90% occurring once. These data originate in a study of blood T cell repertoires in COVID-19. Study-wide context: Donors in the United States, Italy and Spain gave samples during acute or convalescent COVID-19. Sample material is recorded as cDNA or gDNA derived from T cells, B-cell-depleted T cells, or PBMCs.

J gave up 2 bases and V 6 bases, and 7 bases lay outside the gene matches. CDR1 is SNHLY, CDR2 FYNNEI, per germline. The CDR3 totals 15 residues. This clonotype was obtained from a man between 70 and 80 years old with active COVID-19. Sequencing was performed on peripheral blood. The chain employs TRBV2 and TRBJ2-5, with 9 bases fitting TRBD1. This CDR3 reads CASRSGTGIQETQYF. In DNA form, the CDR3 reads TGTGCCAGCAGGAGCGGGACAGGGATACAAGAGACCCAGTACTTC.